A single sample is the source of the 25 T cell receptor beta chains below, sequenced in a study of blood T cell repertoires in COVID-19. Generated by immunoSEQ multiplex PCR, the TCRdb table keeps only in-frame clones and is missing some. The sample records about 60,000 clones, about 88% being singletons. Sequenced material: peripheral blood. The source is a woman aged 60 to 75 with active COVID-19.

V is TRBV5-6 and J is TRBJ2-5; D is possibly TRBD2 (5 bases). With 4 bases removed from V and 5 bases from J, the gap between germline ends came to 12 bases. Germline V gives CDR1 SGHDT, CDR2 YYEEEE. The CDR3 extends over 13 amino acids. As DNA, the CDR3 is TGTGCCAGCAGCATCGGACTCGTGGAGACCCAGTACTTC. Protein product: CASSIGLVETQYF.

V is TRBV4-2 and J is TRBJ2-1; unclear D gene. The length of the CDR3 is 13 residues. The V gene's germline CDR1 is LGHNA and CDR2 YNFKEQ. Trimming left V 0 bases short and J 8 bases short, with 8 bases between. The CDR3 bases are TGTGCCAGCAGCCAAGATATTCGGGATGAGCAGTTCTTC. Translation: CASSQDIRDEQFF.

Only one count was recorded for this clone. The CDR3: CASSVEMDERGGRGEQYF. As DNA, the CDR3 is TGTGCCAGCAGCGTAGAAATGGATGAGCGGGGGGGCCGGGGAGAGCAGTACTTC. The V call is TRBV9, the J call TRBJ2-7; TRBD2 aligns across 10 bases. With 0 bases clipped from V and 7 bases from J, the junction kept 16 bases outside the gene matches. Germline V gene data show CDR1 as SGDLS and CDR2 as YYNGEE. The CDR3 covers 18 residues.

The CDR3 loop is CASSSSGSMNTEAFF. The CDR3 DNA sequence: TGTGCCAGCAGCTCCTCTGGCAGTATGAACACTGAAGCTTTCTTT. The rearrangement links TRBV5-6 to TRBJ1-1; D is undetermined. The germline gives CDR1 SGHDT, CDR2 YYEEEE. The V and J ends lost 3 bases and 0 bases respectively, with 12 bases between them. CDR3 size: 15 residues.

This clone appeared a single time. The chain recombines TRBV2 with TRBJ2-5, with 11 nucleotides matching TRBD2. The germline V gene encodes CDR1 SNHLY and CDR2 FYNNEI. This CDR3 is 14 amino acids long. V lost 3 bases, J lost 6 bases, and 3 bases stayed unmatched. CDR3: CASSETSGVKTQYF. CDR3 DNA: TGTGCCAGCAGTGAGACTAGCGGGGTCAAGACCCAGTACTTC.

This sequence joins TRBV30 and TRBJ1-5, with D unclear. The CDR3 has 14 residues. V was cut by 2 bases and J by 2 bases, with 10 bases left in between. CDR1 and CDR2 from the germline V gene are GTSNPN and SVGIG (reference sequence). CDR3 nucleotides: TGTGCCTGGAGTCCCTTTCAGGGCAATCAGCCCCAGCATTTT. Amino acids: CAWSPFQGNQPQHF.

The chain couples TRBV6-1 to TRBJ2-3; D unresolved. The CDR3 is made up of 12 amino acids. Trimming pared 1 base from V and 6 bases from J, leaving 5 bases between. Germline CDR1 and CDR2: MNHNS and SASEGT. The DNA of the CDR3 is TGTGCCAGCAGTGAAGAAAGCGATACGCAGTATTTT. Protein: CASSEESDTQYF.

The chain combines TRBV5-5 with TRBJ2-5; 7 bases are shared with TRBD1. Looked up from germline, CDR1 is SGHKS and CDR2 is YYEKEE (reference sequence). CDR3 length: 13 amino acids. The V gene end was trimmed by 4 bases and the J gene end by 9 bases; junction bases not matched to a gene: 9. The CDR3, as DNA: TGTGCCAGCAGCCATGGACAGGCCGAGGCCCAGTACTTC. This gives the protein CASSHGQAEAQYF.

In nucleotides, the CDR3 is TGTGCCAGCTCACCGACTCAGCAGGGGGGAGAGACCCAGTACTTC. This encodes CASSPTQQGGETQYF. J is TRBJ2-5 and V is TRBV18; D is perhaps TRBD1 (7 bases). This CDR3 region has 15 residues. Germline values: CDR1 KGHSH, CDR2 LQKENI. Trimming shortened V by 3 bases and J by 4 bases, and 15 bases separated the two germline ends. Looking up the rest from reference TRBV18 and TRBJ2-5 gives the full variable domain: NAGVMQNPRHLVRRRGQEARLRCSPMKGHSHVYWYRQLPEEGLKFMVYLQKENIIDESGMPKERFSAEFPKEGPSILRIQQVVRGDSAAYFCASSPTQQGGETQYFGPGTRLLVL.

This clone was picked up one time. The J gene is TRBJ2-7, the V gene TRBV6-5; D perhaps matches TRBD2 (6 bases). Germline V CDR1 and CDR2: MNHEY, SVGAGI. CDR3 size: 14 residues. V lost 7 bases and J 5 bases, leaving 18 bases between the germline ends. CDR3 amino acids: CASILRRGLDEQYF. CDR3 in DNA: TGTGCCAGCATCTTGAGGAGGGGTTTGGACGAGCAGTACTTC.

The chain carries TRBV2 and TRBJ1-4; 9 nucleotides line up with TRBD1. CDR1 is SNHLY and CDR2 is FYNNEI in the germline V gene. Germline trimming cut 5 bases from V and 8 bases from J; bases unmatched to any gene: 6. CDR3 length equals 14 residues. For the CDR3, the DNA is TGTGCCAGCAGTTTTGGCGGGACAGGGGAAAAACTGTTTTTT. Its protein is CASSFGGTGEKLFF. Looking up the rest from reference TRBV2 and TRBJ1-4 gives the full variable domain: EPEVTQTPSHQVTQMGQEVILRCVPISNHLYFYWYRQILGQKVEFLVSFYNNEISEKSEIFDDQFSVERPDGSNFTLKIRSTKLEDSAMYFCASSFGGTGEKLFFGSGTQLSVL.

This clone occurred once. This chain links TRBV3-1 (or the pseudogene TRBV3-2) with TRBJ2-7; 7 nucleotides agree with TRBD2. Germline V gives CDR1 LGHDT, CDR2 YNNKEL (reference sequence). V was clipped by 0 bases and J by 2 bases; unmatched bases: 1. This CDR3 is 14 amino acids long. CDR3 protein: CASSQELAAYEQYF. The DNA of the CDR3 is TGTGCCAGCAGCCAAGAGCTAGCGGCCTACGAGCAGTACTTC.

The chain combines TRBV11-2 with TRBJ1-1; the D gene is possibly TRBD1 (5 bases). The CDR3 is 14 amino acids. Germline-derived CDR1 and CDR2 are SGHAT and FQNNGV. The V end was cut by 4 bases, the J end by 1 base, with 10 bases between. CDR3 sequence reads: CASSSQDRNTEAFF. The CDR3 nucleotides read TGTGCCAGCAGCTCGCAAGACAGGAACACTGAAGCTTTCTTT.

The genes are TRBV2 and TRBJ1-6; unclear D gene. The germline gives CDR1 SNHLY, CDR2 FYNNEI. V was trimmed by 8 bases and J by 7 bases, leaving 12 bases between them. CDR3 length equals 13 residues. CDR3 bases: TGTGCCAGCCTAGAGGTCCGAAATTCACCCCTCCACTTT. The encoded protein is CASLEVRNSPLHF.

This sequence joins TRBV11-2 and TRBJ2-5; D remains ambiguous. The ends were cut back, 5 bases at V and 7 bases at J, with 20 bases in the middle. Per germline, CDR1 SGHAT and CDR2 FQNNGV. The CDR3 sequence is 15 residues long. The CDR3 bases are TGTGCCAGCAGCCCCCTAGGTAGTCTAGTTGGGACCCAGTACTTC. Translated, it gives CASSPLGSLVGTQYF.

This chain connects TRBV11-2 to TRBJ1-3, with D uncertain. The V gene's germline CDR1 is SGHAT and CDR2 FQNNGV. The CDR3 is made up of 15 amino acids. V lost 1 base and J 4 bases, leaving 11 bases between the germline ends. The CDR3 nucleotides are TGTGCCAGCAGCTTAGGCAGCGGGTTGGGAAACACCATATATTTT. Translating gives CASSLGSGLGNTIYF.

This clone was seen once. V and J are TRBV7-2 and TRBJ1-4, with D possibly matching TRBD1 (5 bases). Between the trimmed V and J ends, which lost 1 base and 7 bases, there was a span of 13 bases. The CDR3 has 15 residues. Per germline, CDR1 SGHTA and CDR2 FQGNSA. The CDR3 region is CASSLVGGGGEKLFF. The CDR3 DNA follows: TGTGCCAGCAGCTTAGTTGGGGGGGGAGGTGAAAAACTGTTTTTT.

This clone was observed a single time. This chain connects TRBV30 to TRBJ1-5; 8 bases align to TRBD1. The CDR3 length is 13 residues. The V segment lost 5 bases and the J segment 2 bases; nucleotides outside the gene matches: 2. Germline assignment: CDR1 GTSNPN and CDR2 SVGIG (reference sequence). CDR3 sequence (DNA): TGTGCCTGGGACAGGGGTGGCAATCAGCCCCAGCATTTT. It encodes CAWDRGGNQPQHF. Together with reference TRBV30 and TRBJ1-5, the CDR3 gives the full variable domain: SQTIHQWPATLVQPVGSPLSLECTVEGTSNPNLYWYRQAAGRGLQLLFYSVGIGQISSEVPQNLSASRPQDRQFILSSKKLLLSDSGFYLCAWDRGGNQPQHFGDGTRLSIL.

The rearrangement links TRBV4-1 to TRBJ2-3; 11 nucleotides agree with TRBD2. Trimming cost V 2 bases and J 3 bases; bases outside gene matches: 1. CDR1 is MGHRA, CDR2 YSYEKL, per germline. The CDR3 sequence is 15 residues long. For the CDR3, the DNA is TGCGCCAGCAGCCAAACTAGCGGGGGAACAGATACGCAGTATTTT. Translation: CASSQTSGGTDTQYF.

This chain links TRBV5-4 with TRBJ1-1; 8 bases fit TRBD1. Germline V gene data show CDR1 as SGHNT and CDR2 as YYREEE (reference sequence). The V gene end was trimmed by 0 bases and the J gene end by 1 base; junction bases not matched to a gene: 8. This CDR3 comprises 17 residues. The CDR3, as DNA: TGTGCCAGCAGCTTGGGGTCAGGGGGCGCCCGGAACACTGAAGCTTTCTTT. This gives the protein CASSLGSGGARNTEAFF.

The chain links TRBV9 to TRBJ1-1; tentative D call: TRBD1 (5 bases). The germline V gene encodes CDR1 SGDLS and CDR2 YYNGEE. CDR3 length equals 13 residues. Between the trimmed V and J ends, which lost 3 bases and 6 bases, there was a span of 12 bases. The CDR3 coding sequence is TGTGCCAGCAGCGAGGACACTGGCGCTGAAGCTTTCTTT. Translation gives CASSEDTGAEAFF.

The chain links TRBV2 to TRBJ2-2; 10 bases agree with TRBD1. Germline V lookup: CDR1 SNHLY, CDR2 FYNNEI. Germline trimming cut 6 bases from V and 5 bases from J; bases unmatched to any gene: 6. CDR3 length: 15 amino acids. The CDR3 DNA sequence: TGTGCCAGCAGAACCGGGACAGGGGAGACCGGGGAGCTGTTTTTT. This codes for CASRTGTGETGELFF.

DNA of the CDR3: TGCAGTGTCAAGACAGCCGGCTACACCTTC. The encoded protein is CSVKTAGYTF. J is TRBJ1-2 and V is TRBV20-1; D possibly corresponds to TRBD1 (5 bases). Germline V gives CDR1 DFQATT, CDR2 SNEGSKA (reference sequence). V gave up 7 bases and J gave up 8 bases, with 11 bases separating them. The CDR3 sequence is 10 residues long.

V is TRBV3-1 (or the pseudogene TRBV3-2) and J is TRBJ2-5; 9 bases fit TRBD2. Germline values: CDR1 LGHDT, CDR2 YNNKEL (reference sequence). Trimming took 3 bases from V and 4 from J; bases not matched to a gene: 9. The CDR3 contains 16 residues. The DNA for the CDR3 is TGTGCCAGCAGCCACCACTCTAGCGGGGACCTAGAGACCCAGTACTTC. As protein: CASSHHSSGDLETQYF.

Only a few counts were recorded for this clone. The rearrangement uses TRBV6-1 and TRBJ1-5; TRBD1 matches at 9 bases. Germline values: CDR1 MNHNS, CDR2 SASEGT. The CDR3 extends over 14 amino acids. Trimming removed 3 bases from V and 5 bases from J; junction bases left unmatched: 2. This CDR3 reads CASSDGQGHQPQHF. The CDR3 DNA reads TGTGCCAGCAGTGACGGACAGGGGCATCAGCCCCAGCATTTT.